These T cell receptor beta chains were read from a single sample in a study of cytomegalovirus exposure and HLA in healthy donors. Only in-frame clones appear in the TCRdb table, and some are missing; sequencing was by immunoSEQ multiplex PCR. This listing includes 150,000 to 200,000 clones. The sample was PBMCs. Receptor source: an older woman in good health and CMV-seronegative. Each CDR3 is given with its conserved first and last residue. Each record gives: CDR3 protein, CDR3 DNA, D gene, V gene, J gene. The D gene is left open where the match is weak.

CASSLNRGRNTEAFF	TGTGCCAGCAGTCTAAACAGGGGGAGAAATACTGAAGCTTTCTTT	TRBD1	TRBV6-5	TRBJ1-1
CASSPLANTGELFF	TGTGCCAGCAGCCCACTCGCGAACACCGGGGAGCTGTTTTTT	-	TRBV7-2	TRBJ2-2
CASSPGGSGANVLTF	TGTGCCAGTAGTCCAGGGGGTTCAGGGGCCAACGTCCTGACTTTC	TRBD1	TRBV19	TRBJ2-6
CASRGQVGHEQYF	TGCGCCAGCAGGGGACAGGTTGGCCACGAGCAGTACTTC	TRBD1	TRBV4-1	TRBJ2-7
CASSRGQGPQHF	TGTGCCAGCAGTCGTGGACAGGGCCCCCAGCATTTT	TRBD1	TRBV6-1	TRBJ1-5
CAHTKGTGSSNSPLHF	TGTGCCCACACCAAAGGGACAGGGTCGTCTAATTCACCCCTCCACTTT	TRBD1	TRBV10-3	TRBJ1-6
CASRIGGRRGDGYTF	TGTGCCAGCAGAATTGGGGGCCGTAGGGGAGATGGCTACACCTTC	-	TRBV27	TRBJ1-2
CASSILAGGETQYF	TGTGCCAGTAGTATTCTAGCGGGAGGAGAGACCCAGTACTTC	TRBD2	TRBV19	TRBJ2-5
CASIKGEGSTNEKLFF	TGTGCCAGCATAAAAGGGGAGGGGTCAACTAATGAAAAACTGTTTTTT	-	TRBV2	TRBJ1-4
CASRRTSGSTDTQYF	TGTGCCAGCAGACGCACTAGCGGGAGCACAGATACGCAGTATTTT	TRBD2	TRBV5-4	TRBJ2-3
CASSFLQGRGYGYTF	TGTGCCAGCAGCTTTCTACAGGGGCGGGGCTATGGCTACACCTTC	TRBD1	TRBV5-6	TRBJ1-2
CASSLAFPGGGGNTIYF	TGTGCCAGCAGCTTGGCATTCCCAGGGGGAGGTGGAAACACCATATATTTT	TRBD1	TRBV5-4	TRBJ1-3
CATSGYSGTYNEQFF	TGTGCCACCAGCGGTTATAGCGGGACTTACAATGAGCAGTTCTTC	TRBD2	TRBV15	TRBJ2-1
CASSYIAGVAYEQYF	TGTGCCAGCAGTTACATAGCGGGAGTTGCATACGAGCAGTACTTC	TRBD2	TRBV6-5	TRBJ2-7
CASSSVGGTYGYTF	TGTGCCAGCAGTAGTGTAGGGGGTACCTATGGCTACACCTTC	-	TRBV7-2	TRBJ1-2
CASSPDRGRGEQFF	TGTGCCAGCTCACCCGACAGGGGGCGAGGTGAGCAGTTCTTC	TRBD1	TRBV18	TRBJ2-1
CASGPGQGPYEQFF	TGTGCCAGCGGTCCGGGACAGGGGCCCTATGAGCAGTTCTTC	TRBD1	TRBV5-6	TRBJ2-1
CASSWRLRGDTEAFF	TGCGCCAGCAGCTGGCGACTCCGAGGCGACACTGAAGCTTTCTTT	-	TRBV5-1	TRBJ1-1
CASTFLAAGNTIYF	TGTGCCAGCACCTTCCTGGCGGCTGGAAACACCATATATTTT	-	TRBV5-6	TRBJ1-3
CASTLLHSYNSPLHF	TGTGCCAGCACCTTACTTCACTCCTATAATTCACCCCTCCACTTT	-	TRBV5-6	TRBJ1-6